The text below deals with one TCR beta chain. The data belong to a study of blood T cell repertoires in COVID-19. Study summary: The United States, Italy and Spain provided the acute and convalescent COVID-19 samples. Sources were T cells, B-cell-depleted T cells, or PBMCs; the material itself was cDNA or gDNA.

CDR3 length equals 13 residues. V lost 7 bases, J lost 4 bases, and 10 bases lay in between. The V gene's germline CDR1 is MNHEY and CDR2 SMNVEV (reference sequence). Cohort 3 donors counted as recovered after two negative PCRs, clearance, or resolved symptoms. Produced via immunoSEQ multiplex PCR; TCRdb's table is partial and in-frame only. The sample records 200,000 to 250,000 clones, roughly 87% being singletons. The TCR comes from a man aged 25 to 45 who had recovered from COVID-19. V is TRBV27 and J is TRBJ2-2; no definite D call. Material for sequencing was PBMCs or T cells enriched from blood (not recorded which). This chain's CDR3 is CASKFVRTGELFF. The CDR3 DNA reads as TGTGCCAGCAAATTCGTGCGCACCGGGGAGCTGTTTTTT.